This T cell receptor beta chain was observed in a study of blood T cell repertoires in COVID-19. All enrollees were roughly 18 to 95 years old and from fewer than 30 US areas. Researchers sorted participants into cohorts using their self-reported clinical history. Donors in Cohort 3 who had recovered were those with two negative PCRs, healthcare professional clearance, or resolution of their symptoms. Germline CDR1 and CDR2: SGDLS and YYNGEE. V lost 4 bases and J lost 6; bases outside the gene matches: 15. The CDR3 has 17 amino acids. Original analysis: Counts of nucleated cells, estimated from reference gene primer amplification, were obtained. The assay was immunoSEQ multiplex PCR, and TCRdb's table has in-frame clones only and misses some. V and J calls and clone size are given by that table; D and trimming were obtained from the DNA. Among some 200,000 clones listed, roughly 90% were seen once.

Sequences were obtained from PBMCs or T cells enriched from blood (not recorded which). The gene calls are TRBV9 and TRBJ2-3, with 9 bases lining up with TRBD1. The source of this sequence is a woman aged 18-29 years who had recovered from COVID-19. The CDR3 protein is CASSSSLWGQGDDTQYF. The CDR3 nucleotides read TGTGCCAGCAGCTCCTCACTATGGGGACAGGGCGACGATACGCAGTATTTT.